This T cell receptor beta chain appears in the sequencing data of a study of blood T cell repertoires in COVID-19. Across the study: Sites in the United States, Italy and Spain provided acute and convalescent COVID-19 samples. PBMCs, B-cell-depleted T cells, or T cells were the source of the cDNA or gDNA that made up the material.

As handled by the study authors: Amplification from reference gene primers served as the basis for estimated nucleated cell counts. Profiling relied on immunoSEQ multiplex PCR, and the TCRdb table lists in-frame clones only, not all of them. That table furnishes V, J and clone size, whereas the DNA furnished D and trimming. The sample contains about 150,000 clones, 84% of which appear only once. CDR3 size: 18 residues. CDR1 is SGDLS and CDR2 is YYNGEE in the germline V gene. J gave up 1 base and V 0 bases, and 9 bases lay outside the gene matches. Sequencing input: peripheral blood. The gene calls are TRBV9 and TRBJ1-2, with 10 bases identical to TRBD1. The receptor comes from a human donor in a cohort sampled during active COVID-19. CDR3 residues: CASSVGGTGVGSNYGYTF. CDR3 DNA sequence: TGTGCCAGCAGCGTAGGTGGGACAGGGGTGGGCAGTAACTATGGCTACACCTTC.